The rows below give T cell receptor beta chains drawn from one sample of a study of blood T cell repertoires in COVID-19. Libraries were prepared by immunoSEQ multiplex PCR; TCRdb keeps only in-frame clonotypes and omits some of them. Here the sample spans 250,000 to 300,000 clones, roughly 91% being singletons. Sequenced material: PBMCs or T cells enriched from blood (not recorded which). These TCRs come from a woman aged 40 to 50 with acute COVID-19. CDR3s include the opening cysteine and the closing phenylalanine or tryptophan.

v_gene	j_gene	CDR3aa
TRBV2	TRBJ2-2	CASSVSGVYTGELFF
TRBV28	TRBJ1-1	CASSLGGLLNTEAFF
TRBV4-1	TRBJ2-3	CASSHSQRGQDTQYF
TRBV28	TRBJ2-7	CASTPGKASYEQYF
TRBV15	TRBJ2-1	CATSRGAPGNEQFF
TRBV4-3	TRBJ1-4	CASSQDYGVAGASEKLFF
TRBV19	TRBJ2-7	CASAPSGTGNEQYF
TRBV6-6	TRBJ2-7	CASSRQGSLYEQYF
TRBV13	TRBJ2-3	CASSGSGWTSATDTQYF
TRBV5-1	TRBJ2-5	CASSLAGGVETQYF
TRBV4-2	TRBJ2-7	CASSQTGIWDEQYF
TRBV2	TRBJ2-1	CASSEAPGTKVF
TRBV14	TRBJ2-5	CASSSDQGTQYF
TRBV18	TRBJ2-5	CASSPGTVETQYF
TRBV29-1	TRBJ1-2	CSVGYNRDAYTF
TRBV2	TRBJ1-2	CASSEGQGNSYGYTF
TRBV6-5	TRBJ1-5	CASSYSPGGSQPQHF
TRBV21-1	TRBJ1-3	CASSNHGRGANPFSGNTIYF
TRBV4-3	TRBJ2-2	CASSQDWAGGRAGELFF
TRBV12-3/TRBV12-4	TRBJ2-1	CASSLGTGYEQFF
TRBV25-1	TRBJ2-4	CASSEWEKGEAKNIQYF
TRBV2	TRBJ2-5	CATRLAGAEETQYF
TRBV29-1	TRBJ2-5	CSVECQGACLGWETQYF
TRBV19	TRBJ2-3	CASSNPGGGTDTQYF
TRBV5-1	TRBJ1-1	CASSSTGANTEAFF
TRBV7-3	TRBJ2-7	CASSLGAGPGEQYF
TRBV9	TRBJ2-7	CASSAGTGAGSEQYF
TRBV28	TRBJ1-2	CASSFDRTGDGYTF
TRBV5-1	TRBJ2-7	CASSAGGGAYEQYF
TRBV18	TRBJ1-6	CASSQQGHYNSPLHF
TRBV7-8	TRBJ2-7	CASSILTLAGGEEQYF
TRBV27	TRBJ2-4	CATKSLAKNIQYF
TRBV5-1	TRBJ1-1	CASSLSAGSTEAFF
TRBV3-1/TRBV3-2	TRBJ1-4	CASSQGPGQIATNEKLFF
TRBV2	TRBJ1-4	CASSGGGNEKLFF
TRBV4-1	TRBJ2-1	CASSQPLAGGHRFF
TRBV2	TRBJ2-5	CASSEDRVQETQYF
TRBV9	TRBJ2-1	CASSTGLVRGYNEQFF
TRBV19	TRBJ1-1	CASGQFEAFF
TRBV5-4	TRBJ2-6	CASSLLTGANVLTF